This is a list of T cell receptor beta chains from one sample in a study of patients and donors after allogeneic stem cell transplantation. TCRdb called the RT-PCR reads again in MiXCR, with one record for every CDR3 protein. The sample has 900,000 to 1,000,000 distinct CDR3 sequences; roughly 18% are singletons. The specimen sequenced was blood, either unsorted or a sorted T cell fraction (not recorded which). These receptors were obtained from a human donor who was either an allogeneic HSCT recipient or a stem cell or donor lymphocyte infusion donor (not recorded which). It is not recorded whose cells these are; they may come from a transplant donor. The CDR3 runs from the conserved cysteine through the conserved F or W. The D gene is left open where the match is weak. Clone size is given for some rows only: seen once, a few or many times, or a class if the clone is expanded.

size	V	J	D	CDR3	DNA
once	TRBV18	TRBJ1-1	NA	CASSPMGVRANTEAFF	TGTGCCAGCTCACCGATGGGGGTGAGGGCGAACACTGAAGCTTTCTTT
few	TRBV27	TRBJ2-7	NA	CASSSPIGGPDEQYF	TGTGCCAGCAGTTCCCCAATTGGGGGGCCAGACGAGCAGTACTTC
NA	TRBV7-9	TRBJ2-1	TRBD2	CASSSYGGRVNEQFF	TGTGCCAGCAGCTCCTACGGCGGGAGAGTCAATGAGCAGTTCTTC
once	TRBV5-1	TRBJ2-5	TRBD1	CASSTGQGQETQYF	TGCGCCAGCAGCACAGGACAGGGGCAAGAGACCCAGTACTTC
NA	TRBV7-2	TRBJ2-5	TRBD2	CASSFTSGGPVSQYF	TGTGCCAGCAGCTTTACTAGCGGGGGACCCGTGTCCCAGTACTTC
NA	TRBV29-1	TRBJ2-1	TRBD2	CSVRGRVRNEQFF	TGCAGCGTTCGCGGGAGGGTTCGGAATGAGCAGTTCTTC
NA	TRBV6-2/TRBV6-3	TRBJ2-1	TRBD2	CASSLLAGPNEQFF	TGTGCCAGCAGCCTACTAGCGGGGCCAAATGAGCAGTTCTTC
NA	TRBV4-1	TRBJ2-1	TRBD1	CASSSRGDRSYNEQFF	TGCGCCAGCAGCTCGCGAGGGGACAGATCCTACAATGAGCAGTTCTTC
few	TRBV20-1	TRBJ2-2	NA	CSAGLGEAGELFF	TGCAGTGCTGGTCTTGGAGAAGCCGGGGAGCTGTTTTTT
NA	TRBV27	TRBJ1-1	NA	CASSFWGTDTEAFF	TGTGCCAGCAGTTTTTGGGGGACGGACACTGAAGCTTTCTTT
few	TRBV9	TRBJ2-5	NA	CASSAGTHQETQYF	TGTGCCAGCAGCGCCGGGACACACCAAGAGACCCAGTACTTC
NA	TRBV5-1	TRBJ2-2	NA	CASSWGLGSTGELFF	TGCGCCAGCAGCTGGGGACTGGGGAGCACCGGGGAGCTGTTTTTT
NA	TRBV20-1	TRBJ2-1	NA	CSAVGSGASYNEQFF	TGCAGTGCTGTTGGGTCGGGGGCCTCCTACAATGAGCAGTTCTTC
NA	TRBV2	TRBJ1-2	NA	CASSEAGALFYGYTF	TGTGCCAGCAGTGAAGCCGGGGCCCTCTTCTATGGCTACACCTTC
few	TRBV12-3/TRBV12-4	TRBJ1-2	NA	CANRAAANYGYTF	TGTGCCAACCGGGCCGCAGCTAACTATGGCTACACCTTC
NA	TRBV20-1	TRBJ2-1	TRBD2	CTQSGGRTYEQFF	TGCACCCAAAGTGGCGGGAGGACCTATGAGCAGTTCTTC
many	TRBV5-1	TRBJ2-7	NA	CASSPRLGPLTYEQYF	TGCGCCAGCAGCCCCCGATTGGGGCCTCTAACCTACGAGCAGTACTTC
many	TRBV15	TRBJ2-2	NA	CASWMGGELFF	TGTGCCAGTTGGATGGGCGGGGAGCTGTTTTTT
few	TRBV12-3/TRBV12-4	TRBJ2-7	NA	CASTPQLEGEQYF	TGTGCCAGCACCCCCCAACTTGAGGGCGAGCAGTACTTC
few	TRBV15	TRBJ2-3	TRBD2	CATSRDSVLAGVTDTQYF	TGTGCCACCAGCAGAGATTCGGTTCTAGCGGGGGTCACAGATACGCAGTATTTT